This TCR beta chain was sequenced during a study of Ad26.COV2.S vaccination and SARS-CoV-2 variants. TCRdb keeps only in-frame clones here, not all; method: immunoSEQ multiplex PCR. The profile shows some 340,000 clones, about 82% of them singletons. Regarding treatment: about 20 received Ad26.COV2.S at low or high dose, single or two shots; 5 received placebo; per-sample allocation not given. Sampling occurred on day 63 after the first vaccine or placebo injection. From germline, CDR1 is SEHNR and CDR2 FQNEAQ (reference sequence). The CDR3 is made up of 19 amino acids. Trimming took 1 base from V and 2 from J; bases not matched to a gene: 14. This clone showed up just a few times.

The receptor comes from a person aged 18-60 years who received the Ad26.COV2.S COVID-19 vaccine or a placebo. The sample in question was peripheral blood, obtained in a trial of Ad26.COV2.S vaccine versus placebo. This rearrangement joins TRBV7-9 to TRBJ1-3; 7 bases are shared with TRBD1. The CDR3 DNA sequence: TGTGCCAGCAGCTTAGTTCGACGAACAGGGGAGTCCGCTGGAAACACCATATATTTT. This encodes CASSLVRRTGESAGNTIYF.